A selection of T cell receptor beta chains follows, all from one sample in a study of vaccination effects on CD4 cells after COVID-19. Their antigens are not known. The method was immunoSEQ multiplex PCR; TCRdb's version includes in-frame clones alone and lacks a portion of them. The sample yields 30,000 to 35,000 clones, around 74% seen once. Here the sequenced sample was CD4+ T cells from PBMCs cultured without peptide, taken after COVID-19 vaccination. These receptors were taken from a human donor who had a prior SARS-CoV-2 infection. Both conserved end residues are part of each CDR3. The D gene is left open where the match is weak. Some rows have no size entry. The others give once, few or many, or a class for an expanded clone.

v_gene	abundance	j_gene	d_gene	CDR3nt	CDR3aa
TRBV7-6	few	TRBJ2-1	TRBD2	TGTGCCAGCAGCTTAGGGGGGACTAGCGGGATGAATGAGCAGTTCTTC	CASSLGGTSGMNEQFF
TRBV7-2	NA	TRBJ1-2	NA	TGTGCCAGCAGCCCCCAGACAGGCGGCCCTTCCTATGGCTACACCTTC	CASSPQTGGPSYGYTF
TRBV12-5	NA	TRBJ2-5	TRBD2	TGTGCTAGTCTTCCGGGACTAGCGTTTCAAGAGACCCAGTACTTC	CASLPGLAFQETQYF
TRBV12-3/TRBV12-4	NA	TRBJ1-2	NA	TGTGCCAGCAGTTTAGTCCGGGAGTATGGCTACACCTTC	CASSLVREYGYTF
TRBV7-9	NA	TRBJ2-3	NA	TGTGCCAGCAGCACATCCCGACTCAGCACAGATACGCAGTATTTT	CASSTSRLSTDTQYF
TRBV18	NA	TRBJ2-6	NA	TGTGCCAGCTCACCCACAGGGTCCGGGGCCAACGTCCTGACTTTC	CASSPTGSGANVLTF
TRBV5-1	NA	TRBJ2-5	TRBD2	TGCGCCAGCAGCTTCCAAAGCGGGGGACAAGAGACCCAGTACTTC	CASSFQSGGQETQYF
TRBV11-3	NA	TRBJ1-2	NA	TGTGCCAGCAGTTCGCAGGCAGGCTATGGCTACACCTTC	CASSSQAGYGYTF
TRBV12-2	few	TRBJ2-7	NA	TGTGCAAGTCGCTTGGGAGCCCCCGGTGGTTACGAGCAGTACTTC	CASRLGAPGGYEQYF
TRBV30	once	TRBJ2-2	TRBD1	TGTGCCTCTGGACAGGACGCGAACACCGGGGAGCTGTTTTTT	CASGQDANTGELFF
TRBV5-1	once	TRBJ2-1	NA	TGCGCCAGCAGCTTGACCCCTCCGAATTACAATGAGCAGTTCTTC	CASSLTPPNYNEQFF
TRBV7-6	NA	TRBJ2-7	NA	TGTGCCAGCAGCTTAGATACGGGCCCCGGCTACGAGCAGTACTTC	CASSLDTGPGYEQYF
TRBV5-1	few	TRBJ2-1	NA	TGCGCCAGCAGCTTGGTGGAATCGGGGGAGCAGTTCTTC	CASSLVESGEQFF
TRBV5-4	NA	TRBJ1-1	NA	TGTGCCAGCAGCTTGGATGCAGCTTTGAACACTGAAGCTTTCTTT	CASSLDAALNTEAFF
TRBV4-3	NA	TRBJ2-1	TRBD2	TGCGCCAGCAGCCAAGCTCCGGGAAGCGGGAAGTCCAATGAGCAGTTCTTC	CASSQAPGSGKSNEQFF
TRBV6-2/TRBV6-3	NA	TRBJ1-2	NA	TGTGCCAGCAGCCGACGGCGATACTATGGCTACACCTTC	CASSRRRYYGYTF
TRBV4-1	NA	TRBJ1-2	NA	TGCGCCAGCAGCCAAGATCCGAGACAGAACTATGGCTACACCTTC	CASSQDPRQNYGYTF
TRBV5-4	NA	TRBJ2-3	TRBD2	TGTGCCAGCAGCCCGGGACTAGCGGCGCATGCACTCACAGATACGCAGTATTTT	CASSPGLAAHALTDTQYF
TRBV4-3	NA	TRBJ2-1	TRBD1	TGCGCCAGCAGCCAAGAAGCCCCGGGACAGGGTGGGAATGAGCAGTTCTTC	CASSQEAPGQGGNEQFF
TRBV19	NA	TRBJ1-5	NA	TGTGCCAGTAGTAGTCAAAGGGTCAATCAGCCCCAGCATTTT	CASSSQRVNQPQHF
TRBV10-3	NA	TRBJ2-1	TRBD2	TGTGCCATCAGTGAGTTAGGGACTACCGGGCATGAGCAGTTCTTC	CAISELGTTGHEQFF
TRBV6-5	NA	TRBJ1-1	TRBD1	TGTGCCAGCAGATGGACAGGGGAGAACACTGAAGCTTTCTTT	CASRWTGENTEAFF
TRBV5-1	NA	TRBJ1-1	NA	TGCGCCAGCAGCTTGGACAGGGCCGACACTGAAGCTTTCTTT	CASSLDRADTEAFF
TRBV3-1/TRBV3-2	NA	TRBJ2-7	NA	TGTGCCAGCAGCCAACCGACACTGAGCTACGAGCAGTACTTC	CASSQPTLSYEQYF